Each of the 11 T cell receptor beta chains below was sequenced from the same sample in a study of OX40 agonist ivuxolimab in advanced cancers. TCRdb keeps only in-frame clones here, not all; method: immunoSEQ multiplex PCR. The sample contains tens of thousands of clones, around 84% of which appear only once. This material consisted of CD4+ or CD8+ T cells sorted from blood, taken in a trial of the OX40 agonist ivuxolimab. These receptors were taken from an adult with an advanced solid tumor such as melanoma, head and neck, liver or kidney cancer.

V gene TRBV4-1 combines with J gene TRBJ2-2, with D perhaps matching TRBD2 (5 bases). Germline lookup yields CDR1 MGHRA and CDR2 YSYEKL. The CDR3 runs 16 residues. The V end was cut by 2 bases, the J end by 0 bases, with 10 bases between. The CDR3: CASSQLRAANTGELFF. In DNA, the CDR3 is TGCGCCAGCAGCCAATTGAGGGCGGCGAACACCGGGGAGCTGTTTTTT.

The chain carries TRBV11-2 and TRBJ2-3, with TRBD2 matching over 10 bases. J lost 6 bases, V lost 5 bases, and 11 bases had no gene match. The CDR3 length is 16 residues. Germline values: CDR1 SGHAT, CDR2 FQNNGV. In DNA form, the CDR3 reads TGTGCCAGCAGCCTATGGTCAGCGGGAGGGCCTGATACGCAGTATTTT. Amino acid sequence: CASSLWSAGGPDTQYF. Variable domain in full (rest from reference TRBV11-2 and TRBJ2-3): EAGVAQSPRYKIIEKRQSVAFWCNPISGHATLYWYQQILGQGPKLLIQFQNNGVVDDSQLPKDRFSAERLKGVDSTLKIQPAKLEDSAVYLCASSLWSAGGPDTQYFGPGTRLTVL.

This clone has just one count. CDR3 bases: TGTGCAAGTCGCTGTACTCGCAGAAAGGACCCCAATGAGCAGTTCTTC. Translated, it gives CASRCTRRKDPNEQFF. The chain carries TRBV12-2 and TRBJ2-1. TRBV12-2 is marked as a pseudogene. The CDR3 has 16 residues.

V is TRBV5-5 and J is TRBJ1-2; D perhaps matches TRBD1 (6 bases). Trimming took 0 bases from V and 8 from J, leaving 11 bases between them. The CDR3 covers 13 residues. CDR1 is SGHKS and CDR2 is YYEKEE in the germline V gene (reference sequence). The CDR3 reads CASSLGSTGGYTF. CDR3 sequence (DNA): TGTGCCAGCAGCTTGGGGTCCACAGGGGGCTACACCTTC.

The chain combines TRBV18 with TRBJ1-1, with D possibly TRBD1 on 6 matching bases. CDR1 KGHSH and CDR2 LQKENI come from the germline V gene. The CDR3 loop spans 15 amino acids. V lost 0 bases and J lost 1, with 9 bases in between. Here the CDR3 DNA reads TGTGCCAGCTCACCACCATCAGGGGCGAACACTGAAGCTTTCTTT. Protein product: CASSPPSGANTEAFF.

CDR3 region: CASDRSSYEQYF. The CDR3 bases are TGTGCCAGCGACAGGAGCTCCTACGAGCAGTACTTC. The gene calls are TRBV2 and TRBJ2-7; possibly TRBD1 for D (6 bases). CDR1 and CDR2 (germline): SNHLY, FYNNEI. V was cut by 8 bases and J by 0 bases, with 8 bases left in between. CDR3 length: 12 amino acids.

The chain employs TRBV9 and TRBJ2-3; 10 nucleotides match TRBD1. This CDR3 spans 15 amino acids. J gave up 3 bases and V 4 bases, and 5 bases lay outside the gene matches. Germline V CDR1 and CDR2: SGDLS, YYNGEE. This CDR3 reads CASSSRQGATDTQYF. The CDR3 DNA sequence: TGTGCCAGCAGCTCACGACAGGGGGCTACAGATACGCAGTATTTT.

V gene TRBV5-1 combines with J gene TRBJ2-7, with 8 bases that match TRBD2. CDR1 is SGHRS, CDR2 YFSETQ, per germline. The CDR3 has 15 residues. V lost 0 bases and J lost 3; bases outside the gene matches: 5. The CDR3 sequence: CASSLAAGGLYEQYF. DNA for the CDR3: TGCGCCAGCAGCTTGGCGGCGGGAGGTCTCTACGAGCAGTACTTC.

This clone was seen a few times. CDR3 in DNA: TGCAGCGTTTGGGGCGGGAGCAATCAGCCCCAGCATTTT. This translates into CSVWGGSNQPQHF. The V call is TRBV29-1, the J call TRBJ1-5, with a weak D call TRBD1 (5 bases). V was trimmed by 5 bases and J by 1 base, leaving 9 bases between them. The CDR3 length is 13 residues. CDR1 and CDR2 (germline): SQVTM, ANQGSEA. Full variable domain (outside the CDR3, taken from reference TRBV29-1 and TRBJ1-5): SAVISQKPSRDICQRGTSLTIQCQVDSQVTMMFWYRQQPGQSLTLIATANQGSEATYESGFVIDKFPISRPNLTFSTLTVSNMSPEDSSIYLCSVWGGSNQPQHFGDGTRLSIL.

This chain uses TRBV11-3 with TRBJ2-1; 7 nucleotides agree with TRBD2. The junction had 6 bases not matched to a gene; V was cut back by 1 base and J by 6 bases. Germline V gives CDR1 SGHNT, CDR2 YENEEA. This CDR3 has 15 amino acids. The CDR3, as DNA: TGTGCCAGCAGCTTAGGCGGAGCTAGCGGCAATGAGCAGTTCTTC. Its translation is CASSLGGASGNEQFF.

The table lists this clone with a count of one. The chain employs TRBV7-6 and TRBJ2-7, with 11 bases fitting TRBD1. Germline CDR1 reads SGHVS; CDR2 reads FNYEAQ. V shed 5 bases and J 7 bases; nucleotides not matched to a gene: 7. This CDR3 has 14 residues. The CDR3 here is CASSMGQGVGEQYF. DNA of the CDR3: TGTGCCAGCAGCATGGGACAGGGGGTGGGTGAGCAGTACTTC.